What follows describes a single TCR beta chain. The antigen remains unidentified. This CDR3 is 14 amino acids long. CDR1 and CDR2 (germline): SGDLS, YYNGEE. Trimming cost V 4 bases and J 6 bases; bases outside gene matches: 7. This sample is part of a study of radiotherapy plus CTLA-4 blockade in lung cancer. Findings and caveats of the study: Alongside interferon-beta, early blood T cell clone dynamics were reportedly the best predictor of response. Radiotherapy was combined with ipilimumab, and tumor-derived TCR clones then expanded in blood.

Libraries were prepared by immunoSEQ multiplex PCR; TCRdb keeps only in-frame clonotypes and omits some of them. The profile shows about 59,000 clones, approximately 76% of them singletons. The sequence was obtained from a human donor with non-small cell lung cancer who had a complete response to radiotherapy plus ipilimumab. The chain employs TRBV9 and TRBJ1-5; 7 bases agree with TRBD1. Material: peripheral blood, obtained from a patient treated with radiotherapy plus ipilimumab. CDR3 DNA: TGTGCCAGCAGCCAAACAGGGGTCGCTCAGCCCCAGCATTTT. It specifies CASSQTGVAQPQHF.